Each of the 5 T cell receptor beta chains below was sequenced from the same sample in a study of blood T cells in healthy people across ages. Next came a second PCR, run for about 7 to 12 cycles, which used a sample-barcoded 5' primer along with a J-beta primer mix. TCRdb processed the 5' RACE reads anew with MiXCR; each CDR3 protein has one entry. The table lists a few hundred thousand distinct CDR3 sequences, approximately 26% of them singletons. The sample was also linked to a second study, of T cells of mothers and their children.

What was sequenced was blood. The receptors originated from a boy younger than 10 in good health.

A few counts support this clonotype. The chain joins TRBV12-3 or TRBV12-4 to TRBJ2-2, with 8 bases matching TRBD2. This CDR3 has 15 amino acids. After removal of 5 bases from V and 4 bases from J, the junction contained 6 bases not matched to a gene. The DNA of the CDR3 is TGTGCCAGCAGTGTGAGCGCGGGGGGCACCGGGGAGCTGTTTTTT. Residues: CASSVSAGGTGELFF.

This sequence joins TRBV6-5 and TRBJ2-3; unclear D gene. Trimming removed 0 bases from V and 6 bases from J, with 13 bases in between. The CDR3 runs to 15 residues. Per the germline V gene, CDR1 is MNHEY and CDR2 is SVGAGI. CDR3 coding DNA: TGTGCCAGCAGTTACTCGCACTTAGAATCGGATACGCAGTATTTT. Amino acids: CASSYSHLESDTQYF.

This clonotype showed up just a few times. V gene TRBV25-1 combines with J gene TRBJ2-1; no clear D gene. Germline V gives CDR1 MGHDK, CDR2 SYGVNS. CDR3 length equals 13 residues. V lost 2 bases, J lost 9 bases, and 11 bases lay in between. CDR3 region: CASSEQGLGEQFF. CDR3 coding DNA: TGTGCCAGCAGTGAACAAGGTTTGGGTGAGCAGTTCTTC.

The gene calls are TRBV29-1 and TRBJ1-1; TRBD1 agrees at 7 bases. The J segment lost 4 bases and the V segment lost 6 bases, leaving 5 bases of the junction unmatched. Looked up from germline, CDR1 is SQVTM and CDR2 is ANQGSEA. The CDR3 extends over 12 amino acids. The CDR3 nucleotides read TGCAGCGTACAGGGGTGGATCACTGAAGCTTTCTTT. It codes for CSVQGWITEAFF.

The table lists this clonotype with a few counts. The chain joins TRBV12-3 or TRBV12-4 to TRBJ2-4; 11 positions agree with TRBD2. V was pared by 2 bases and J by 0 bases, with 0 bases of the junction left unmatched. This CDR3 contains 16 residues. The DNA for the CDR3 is TGTGCCAGCAGTTTAACTAGCGGGAGAGCCAAAAACATTCAGTACTTC. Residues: CASSLTSGRAKNIQYF.